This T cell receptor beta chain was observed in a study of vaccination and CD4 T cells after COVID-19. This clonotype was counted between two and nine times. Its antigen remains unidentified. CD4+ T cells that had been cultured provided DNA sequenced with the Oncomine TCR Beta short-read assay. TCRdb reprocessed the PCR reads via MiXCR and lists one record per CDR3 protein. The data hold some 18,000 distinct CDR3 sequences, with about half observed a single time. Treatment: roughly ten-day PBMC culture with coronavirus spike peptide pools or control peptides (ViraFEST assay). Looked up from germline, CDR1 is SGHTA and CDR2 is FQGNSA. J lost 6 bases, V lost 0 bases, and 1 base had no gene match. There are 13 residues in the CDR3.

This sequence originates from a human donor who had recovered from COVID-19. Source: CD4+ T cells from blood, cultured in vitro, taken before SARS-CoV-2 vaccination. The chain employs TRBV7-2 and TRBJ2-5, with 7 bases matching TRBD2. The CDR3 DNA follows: TGTGCCAGCAGCTTAGCGGGAGGGCAGACCCAGTACTTC. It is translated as CASSLAGGQTQYF.